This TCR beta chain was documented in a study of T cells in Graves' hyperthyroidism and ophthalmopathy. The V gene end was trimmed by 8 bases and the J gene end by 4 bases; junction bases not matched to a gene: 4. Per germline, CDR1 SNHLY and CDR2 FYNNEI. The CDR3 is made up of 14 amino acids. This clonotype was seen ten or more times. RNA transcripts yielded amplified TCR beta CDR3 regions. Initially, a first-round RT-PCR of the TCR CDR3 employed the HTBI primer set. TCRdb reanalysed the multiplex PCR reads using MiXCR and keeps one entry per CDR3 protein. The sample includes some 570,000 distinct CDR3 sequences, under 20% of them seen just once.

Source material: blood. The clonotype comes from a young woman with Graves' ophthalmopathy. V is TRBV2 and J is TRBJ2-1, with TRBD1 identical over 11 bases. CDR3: CASEGQGAYNEQFF. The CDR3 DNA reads TGTGCCAGCGAAGGACAGGGGGCGTACAATGAGCAGTTCTTC.